Listed below are T cell receptor beta chains from one sample, sequenced in a study of OX40 agonist ivuxolimab in advanced cancers. Sequencing was performed with immunoSEQ multiplex PCR; in TCRdb, only in-frame clones are kept and a portion is missing. In the table there are tens of thousands of clones, approximately 86% of which are singletons. Sequences were derived from CD4+ or CD8+ T cells sorted from blood, sampled in a trial of the OX40 agonist ivuxolimab. The receptors originated from an adult with an advanced solid tumor such as melanoma, head and neck, liver or kidney cancer. The CDR3 runs from the conserved cysteine through the conserved F or W. D genes are given only for firm matches. Clone size is stated in some rows and not others, as once, few, many or a class when expanded.

TRBD2	TRBV2	-	TRBJ2-7	TGTGCCAGCAGGAAAGCGGGAGCTCCAGAGCAGTACTTC	CASRKAGAPEQYF
-	TRBV11-2	-	TRBJ2-2	TGTGCCAGCAGACAGGGAAAGAACACCGGGGAGCTGTTTTTT	CASRQGKNTGELFF
TRBD2	TRBV14	-	TRBJ2-3	TGTGCCAGCAGCCCCGTGGGACTAGCGGGAGTGGCAGATACGCAGTATTTT	CASSPVGLAGVADTQYF
TRBD1	TRBV7-3	-	TRBJ1-1	TGTGCCAGCAGCTCTACGACAGGGGGCGCGGGCACTGAAGCTTTCTTT	CASSSTTGGAGTEAFF
-	TRBV7-6	-	TRBJ2-5	TGTGCCAGCAGCCTTGACGATAGTCAAGAGACCCAGTACTTC	CASSLDDSQETQYF
-	TRBV30	-	TRBJ1-5	TGTGCCTGGAGTGGGGCAATGGGAAATCAGCCCCAGCATTTT	CAWSGAMGNQPQHF
-	TRBV11-3	-	TRBJ1-1	TGTGCCAGCAGCCCGACAGAGGACACTGAAGCTTTCTTT	CASSPTEDTEAFF
TRBD1	TRBV19	once	TRBJ1-1	TGTGCCAGTAGTATAGAACACAGGGGCACTGAAGCTTTCTTT	CASSIEHRGTEAFF
-	TRBV5-1	-	TRBJ2-2	TGCGCCAGCGGGACACGAAACACCGGGGAGCTGTTTTTT	CASGTRNTGELFF
TRBD1	TRBV27	-	TRBJ1-2	TGTGCCAGCAGTTTGGACAGGGGGTTTGGCTACACCTTC	CASSLDRGFGYTF
TRBD1	TRBV5-1	-	TRBJ2-3	TGCGCCAGCAGCCGTCCGGGACAGGGAGGGCGCACAGATACGCAGTATTTT	CASSRPGQGGRTDTQYF
TRBD1	TRBV11-2	-	TRBJ2-5	TGTGCCAGCAGCCGGGACAGTCAAGAGACCCAGTACTTC	CASSRDSQETQYF
TRBD1	TRBV29-1	few	TRBJ1-6	TGCAGCGTTGGGACAGGGTCAAGGAATTCACCCCTCCACTTT	CSVGTGSRNSPLHF
TRBD2	TRBV28	-	TRBJ2-3	TGTGCCAGCAGTCCAGGACTAGCGGGGTCGGGTACGCAGTATTTT	CASSPGLAGSGTQYF
-	TRBV2	few	TRBJ2-5	TGTGCCAGCAGCTTAAACCAAGAGACCCAGTACTTC	CASSLNQETQYF
TRBD2	TRBV19	-	TRBJ2-7	TGTCCAATTAGTCTTGTGGGCGGACTAGCGGGGGGAATAACCTACGAGCAGTACTTC	CPISLVGGLAGGITYEQYF
-	TRBV15	-	TRBJ2-5	TGTGCCACCAGCACCAAGGACTATCAAGAGACCCAGTACTTC	CATSTKDYQETQYF
TRBD2	TRBV6-5	-	TRBJ2-7	TGTGCCAGCAGTTACCAATTTAGCGGGAGACACTACGAGCAGTACTTC	CASSYQFSGRHYEQYF
TRBD1	TRBV9	few	TRBJ1-1	TGTGCCAGCAGCTTCGGGACAGTCACTGAAGCTTTCTTT	CASSFGTVTEAFF
-	TRBV30	once	TRBJ1-6	TGTGCCTGGAGTGACCTGGGGGAGTCACCCCTCCACTTT	CAWSDLGESPLHF
-	TRBV27	once	TRBJ2-4	TGTGCCAGCAGTTTAGACAAAAACATTCAGTACTTC	CASSLDKNIQYF
-	TRBV9	-	TRBJ2-5	TGTGCCAGCAGCGGACCAGGGGGGAGGGAGACCCAGTACTTC	CASSGPGGRETQYF
-	TRBV2	-	TRBJ1-3	TGTGCCAGCAGTGCGGAGGGGTGGGGAAACACCATATATTTT	CASSAEGWGNTIYF
TRBD1	TRBV25-1	-	TRBJ2-7	TGTGCCAGCAGACAATCTGGGACGAGGGGGCAAGAGCAGTACTTC	CASRQSGTRGQEQYF
TRBD2	TRBV10-3	once	TRBJ2-3	TGTGCCATCAGTGCCAGACTAGCGGGAGAACCAGATACGCAGTATTTT	CAISARLAGEPDTQYF
-	TRBV7-9	-	TRBJ2-5	TGTGCCCCTCCCCGGGACACCAAAGAGACCCAGTACTTC	CAPPRDTKETQYF
TRBD2	TRBV6-1	-	TRBJ2-3	TGTGCCAGCAGGGGGGGGACTATCACAGATACGCAGTATTTT	CASRGGTITDTQYF
-	TRBV6-1	-	TRBJ1-5	TGTGCCAGCAGTGTAGGTTTTCAGCCCCAGCATTTT	CASSVGFQPQHF
TRBD2	TRBV18	once	TRBJ2-5	TGTGCCAGCTCACCACCAGGCGGGAGGGCCGGAGAGACCCAGTACTTC	CASSPPGGRAGETQYF
TRBD1	TRBV6-5	-	TRBJ1-1	TGTGCCAGCAGTTACTTTACACAGGGGGACACTGAAGCTTTCTTT	CASSYFTQGDTEAFF
-	TRBV18	-	TRBJ2-6	TGTGCCAGCTCACCACCAGGGTTTGGGGCCAACGTCCTGACTTTC	CASSPPGFGANVLTF
-	TRBV5-1	-	TRBJ2-1	TGCGCCAGCAGCTTTCTAGTCGACAATGAGCAGTTCTTC	CASSFLVDNEQFF
-	TRBV12-5	-	TRBJ2-7	TGTGCTAGTGGTTTGGTTTCGGGACTGAACTCCTACGAGCAGTACTTC	CASGLVSGLNSYEQYF
-	TRBV7-4	-	TRBJ1-4	TGTGCCAGCAGCCCCCGCTCCGAGGTTTCCAATGAAAAACTGTTTTTT	CASSPRSEVSNEKLFF
TRBD2	TRBV19	few	TRBJ2-5	TGTGCCAGTAGTCTAGCGGGGGGTCAAGAGACCCAGTACTTC	CASSLAGGQETQYF
TRBD1	TRBV7-2	-	TRBJ1-3	TGTGCCAGCCACAGGGGGTTCAGCTCTGGAAACACCATATATTTT	CASHRGFSSGNTIYF
-	TRBV7-9	-	TRBJ2-2	TGTGCCAGCAGCTTGTCTAAGGCCGGGGAGCTGTTTTTT	CASSLSKAGELFF
-	TRBV7-2	once	TRBJ1-2	TGTGCCAGCAGCTTAGTGGGGCGGACTAACTATGGCTACACCTTC	CASSLVGRTNYGYTF
-	TRBV2	-	TRBJ2-2	TGTGCCAGCATGTGGGGGGCCGGTACCGGGGAGCTGTTTTTT	CASMWGAGTGELFF
TRBD2	TRBV5-6	-	TRBJ2-5	TGTGCCAGCAGGCTAGCGGGGGGGCAAGAGACCCAGTACTTC	CASRLAGGQETQYF
TRBD2	TRBV5-4	medium-sized	TRBJ2-5	TGTGCCAGCAGCTTGGCCGGGGGGGAGACCCAGTACTTC	CASSLAGGETQYF
-	TRBV30	-	TRBJ2-7	TGTGCCTGGACGCCAGTAGGAGCGGGACACACTCCCTACGAGCAGTACTTC	CAWTPVGAGHTPYEQYF
TRBD1	TRBV10-3	-	TRBJ1-5	TGTGCCATCAGTGAGTCTAGGGGACAGGGAGGCAATCAGCCCCAGCATTTT	CAISESRGQGGNQPQHF
TRBD1	TRBV7-9	-	TRBJ2-7	TGTGCCAGCAGCTTGGACAGGGCGACGTACGAGCAGTACTTC	CASSLDRATYEQYF
-	TRBV11-2	-	TRBJ1-3	TGTGCCAGCCGCCAATTGCGGACAGAGCGTTCGGGAAACACCATATATTTT	CASRQLRTERSGNTIYF
-	TRBV25-1	-	TRBJ2-4	TGTGCCAGCATGTCCAGCCCAAACATTCAGTACTTC	CASMSSPNIQYF
-	TRBV10-3	once	TRBJ1-2	TGTGCCATCAGTGAAAATGGGGCCTATGGCTACACCTTC	CAISENGAYGYTF
TRBD2	TRBV10-3	-	TRBJ2-7	TGTGCCATCAGTTCTAGCGGTGGAGAGGAGCAGTACTTC	CAISSSGGEEQYF
-	TRBV5-6	-	TRBJ2-1	TGTGCCAGCGAGTCCTACAATGAGCAGTTCTTC	CASESYNEQFF
-	TRBV29-1	-	TRBJ2-5	TGCAGCGTTGAGGTGGCAGCTCAAGAGACCCAGTACTTC	CSVEVAAQETQYF
-	TRBV30	-	TRBJ2-5	TGTGCCTGGAGTGCCGGGGTCATGAGGGAGACCCAGTACTTC	CAWSAGVMRETQYF
TRBD2	TRBV11-3	-	TRBJ2-7	TGTGCCAGCAGCCTAGGCACTAGCGGGAGTAAGCAGTACTTC	CASSLGTSGSKQYF
-	TRBV2	-	TRBJ1-5	TGTGCCACACAGGGCTGGCGCAATCAGCCCCAGCATTTT	CATQGWRNQPQHF
-	TRBV6-1	-	TRBJ2-3	TGTGCCAGCAGTGAAGGGTACGGGGGAGGAGATACGCAGTATTTT	CASSEGYGGGDTQYF
TRBD2	TRBV11-1	-	TRBJ2-3	TGTGCCAGCAGCACTCTAGCGGCAGATACGCAGTATTTT	CASSTLAADTQYF
-	TRBV5-1	-	TRBJ1-1	TGCGCCAGCAGGTGGGGTCGGGACACTGAAGCTTTCTTT	CASRWGRDTEAFF
-	TRBV15	-	TRBJ1-2	TGTGCCACCAGCGGGACAAGTGTACGCTTC	CATSGTSVRF
-	TRBV5-5	-	TRBJ1-2	TGTGCCAGCAGCTCGGGCGTCAACTATGGCTACACCTTC	CASSSGVNYGYTF
-	TRBV4-1	-	TRBJ1-5	TGCGCCAGCAGCCAAGAGTGGCAGGGTGGCAATCAGCCCCAGCATTTT	CASSQEWQGGNQPQHF
-	TRBV29-1	few	TRBJ2-2	TGCAGCGTTTCCTGGCTAGCGAACACCGGGGAGCTGTTTTTT	CSVSWLANTGELFF